This T cell receptor delta chain was recorded in a study of Vδ1+ human thymocytes. Regarding the study as a whole: Highly polyclonal TRG and TRD repertoires with Gaussian CDR3 length distributions appeared in thymus.

This clone has just a few counts. Its antigen is not known. Germline loops: CDR1 TSWWSYY, CDR2 QGS. Trimming pared 2 bases from V and 0 bases from J, leaving 16 bases between. The CDR3 runs to 17 residues. Sequences come from RNA converted to cDNA by reverse transcription. Multiplex PCR used pooled V-gene forward primers and a constant-region reverse primer to amplify CDR3s. TCRdb ran CATT on the multiplex PCR reads. The repertoire consists of 23,000 or so delta-chain clones, with under 8% occurring once and the leading ten covering around 1%. J is TRDJ1 and V is TRDV1; D may match TRDD2 or TRDD3 (5 bases each). The sequencing input was Vdelta1+ gamma-delta thymocytes from the thymus. The subset is: FACS-sorted CD3+ TCRalphabeta- TCRVdelta1+ TCRVdelta2- thymocytes. The TCR was taken from a girl in the first two years of life who had congenital heart surgery. CDR3 residues: CALGEAFKLEYTDKLIF. In DNA, the CDR3 is TGTGCTCTTGGGGAAGCCTTCAAACTGGAGTACACCGATAAACTCATCTTT.